This TCR beta chain was profiled in a study of blood T cells in healthy people across ages. The study, taken as a whole, reports: Observed TCR beta diversity per million T cells went down as age went up. This fall followed a roughly linear course with age.

Worth noting for this clonotype: Its antigen is unidentified.

CDR3 length: 15 amino acids. V lost 3 bases to trimming and J lost 7 bases, with 18 bases between them. The use of a sample-barcoded 5' primer and a J-beta primer mix characterized a second PCR of 7 to 11 cycles. MiXCR was run by TCRdb on the 5' RACE reads, yielding one entry per CDR3 protein. The repertoire holds about a million distinct CDR3 sequences, with roughly 52% as singletons. The sequence derives from a young man in good health. The rearrangement links TRBV12-3 or TRBV12-4 to TRBJ1-1; a possible D gene is TRBD1 (5 bases). Input material: blood. This CDR3 is CASSFEGRGLREAFF. Here the CDR3 DNA reads TGTGCCAGCAGTTTTGAGGGGAGAGGTCTCCGTGAAGCTTTCTTT.